The clone carrying this TCR beta chain turned up a few times. What it recognizes is unknown. The data stem from a study of CD8 T cells in ankylosing spondylitis. General observations from the study: In ankylosing spondylitis patients, matched synovial fluid reportedly showed significant enrichment of disease-linked clones.

Quantitative 5'-RACE with molecular barcodes was used to make the TCR beta libraries. In TCRdb, the 5' RACE reads were re-called with MiXCR into one record per CDR3 protein. The sample records 35,000 to 40,000 distinct CDR3 sequences, approximately 16% being singletons. The V end was cut by 8 bases, the J end by 3 bases, with 16 bases between. Germline V CDR1 and CDR2: MNHEY, SMNVEV (reference sequence). The CDR3 length is 15 residues. The V call is TRBV27, the J call TRBJ1-4; the D is unclear. The sequenced material came from blood. This receptor was identified in a male donor with ankylosing spondylitis or in good health (not recorded which). This chain's CDR3 is CASGHNGRANEKLFF. The CDR3 DNA is TGTGCCAGCGGCCATAACGGGAGAGCTAATGAAAAACTGTTTTTT.